This TCR beta chain originates from a study of T cells after yellow fever vaccination. Germline V lookup: CDR1 MNHEY, CDR2 SVGAGI. V was pared by 0 bases and J by 2 bases, with 12 bases of the junction left unmatched. The CDR3 is 18 amino acids. This clonotype occurred many times. TCRdb redid the calling of the 5' RACE reads with MiXCR, one entry per CDR3 protein. This table has over 100,000 distinct CDR3 sequences, under 9% appearing once. Material: CD8+ T cells sorted from PBMCs, obtained 45 days after the yellow fever booster vaccination. The chain combines TRBV6-5 with TRBJ2-5; 7 bases map to TRBD2. This sequence originates from a man aged 25-45 years who received the YFV17D yellow fever vaccine. This CDR3 reads CASSYSALGLAVQETQYF. The CDR3 DNA is TGTGCCAGCAGTTACTCTGCCTTAGGGCTAGCGGTACAAGAGACCCAGTACTTC.